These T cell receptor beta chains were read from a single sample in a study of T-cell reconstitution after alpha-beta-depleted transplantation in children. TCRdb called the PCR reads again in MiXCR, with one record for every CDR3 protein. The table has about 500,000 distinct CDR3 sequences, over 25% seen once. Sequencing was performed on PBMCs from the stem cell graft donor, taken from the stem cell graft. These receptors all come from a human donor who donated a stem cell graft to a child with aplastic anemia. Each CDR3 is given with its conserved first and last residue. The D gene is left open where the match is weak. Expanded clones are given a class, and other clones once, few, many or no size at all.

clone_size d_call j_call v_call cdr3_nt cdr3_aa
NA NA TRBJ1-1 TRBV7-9 TGTGCCAGCAGCTTAAATACACAGGGAAGTACTGAAGCTTTCTTT CASSLNTQGSTEAFF
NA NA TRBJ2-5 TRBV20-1 TGCAGTGCTGGGCCAGGGGGGCAAGAGACCCAGTACTTC CSAGPGGQETQYF
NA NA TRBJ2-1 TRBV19 TGTGCCAGTAGTACTCAGCCTCACTACAATGAGCAGTTCTTC CASSTQPHYNEQFF
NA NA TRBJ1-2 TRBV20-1 TGCAGTGCCGCCCCCGGGCTCGGCGGCTACACCTTC CSAAPGLGGYTF
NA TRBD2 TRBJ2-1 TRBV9 TGTGCCAGCAACGAGTTTTCGGGCGGGGGAGCCACTGAGCAGTTCTTC CASNEFSGGGATEQFF
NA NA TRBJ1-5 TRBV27 TGTGCCAGCAGTTGGGGGGAAGCTCAGCCCCAGCATTTT CASSWGEAQPQHF
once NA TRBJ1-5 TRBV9 TGTGCCAGCAGCGTAGGGCCAGGGCATAGCAATCAGCCCCAGCATTTT CASSVGPGHSNQPQHF
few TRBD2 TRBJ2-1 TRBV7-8 TGTGCCAGCAGCCTCAGACCTAGCGGGGTGAGCTCCTACAATGAGCAGTTCTTC CASSLRPSGVSSYNEQFF
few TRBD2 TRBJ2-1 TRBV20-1 TGCAGTGCTCTAACTAGCGGAGGCTCCTACAATGAGCAGTTCTTC CSALTSGGSYNEQFF
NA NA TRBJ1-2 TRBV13 TGTGCCAGCACTGTATCGGCTAACTATGGCTACACCTTC CASTVSANYGYTF
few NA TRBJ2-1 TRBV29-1 TGCAGCGTTGACTCGCGACTCAACAATGAGCAGTTCTTC CSVDSRLNNEQFF
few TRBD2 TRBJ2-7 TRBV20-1 TGCAGTGCTAGAGACCTGACTAGCGGAACCTACGAGCAGTACTTC CSARDLTSGTYEQYF
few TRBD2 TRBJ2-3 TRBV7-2 TGTGCCAACGGACTAGCGGCCACAGATACGCAGTATTTT CANGLAATDTQYF
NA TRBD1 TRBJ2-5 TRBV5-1 TGCGCCAGCAGCCGACGGCAGGGGGTCCCCGGAGAGACCCAGTACTTC CASSRRQGVPGETQYF
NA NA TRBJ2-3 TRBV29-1 TGCAGCGTTGAAATTGGCGGGATGGCAGATACGCAGTATTTT CSVEIGGMADTQYF
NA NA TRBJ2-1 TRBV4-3 TGCGCCAGCAGCCCTCCGGGGGCGGACGAGCAGTTCTTC CASSPPGADEQFF
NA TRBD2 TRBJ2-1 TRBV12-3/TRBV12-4 TGTGCCAGCAGCCGGCGGGGAGCGGGGATGATGTACAATGAGCAGTTCTTC CASSRRGAGMMYNEQFF
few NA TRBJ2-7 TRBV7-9 TGTGCCAGCAGCTCAAGCGGGTTCGTACCCTACGAGCAGTACTTC CASSSSGFVPYEQYF
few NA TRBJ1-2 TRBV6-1 TGTGCCAGCAGTCAGAGGCAGGGAGTTTCCCGCTACACCTTC CASSQRQGVSRYTF
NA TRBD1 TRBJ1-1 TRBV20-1 TGCAGTGCCCCCGGACAGGGGGCGACTGAAGCTTTCTTT CSAPGQGATEAFF
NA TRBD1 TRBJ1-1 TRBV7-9 TGTGCCAGCAGCGGAGGGGGCGCGAGATCAATAGGGACTGAAGCTTTCTTT CASSGGGARSIGTEAFF
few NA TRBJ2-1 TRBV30 TGTGCCTGGGGCAGGATCTACAATGAGCAGTTCTTC CAWGRIYNEQFF
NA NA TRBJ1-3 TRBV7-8 TGTGCCAGCAGCCCTAGGACGGGGGAACATGGAAACACCATATATTTT CASSPRTGEHGNTIYF
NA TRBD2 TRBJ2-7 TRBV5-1 TGCGCCAGCGGGACTACCTACGAGCAGTACTTC CASGTTYEQYF
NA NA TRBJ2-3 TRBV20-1 TGCAGTGCTAGAGAAAAAGCCGGGGCGCAGCCAGATACGCAGTATTTT CSAREKAGAQPDTQYF
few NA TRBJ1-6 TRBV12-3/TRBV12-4 TGTGCCAGCAGTTCCCTCCCTGTGGCCCTCCACTTT CASSSLPVALHF
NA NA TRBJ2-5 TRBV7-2 TGTGCCAGCAGCCCCCTTGGGCGGGAGACCCAGTACTTC CASSPLGRETQYF
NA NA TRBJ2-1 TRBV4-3 TGCGCCAGCAGCCAGGGGATGACAGACAATGAGCAGTTCTTC CASSQGMTDNEQFF
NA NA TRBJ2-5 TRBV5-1 TGCGCCAGCAGCTTGGCCTCCGGAGATGAGACCCAGTACTTC CASSLASGDETQYF
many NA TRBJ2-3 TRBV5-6 TGTGCCAGCAGTTTAAAGGGCACAGATACGCAGTATTTT CASSLKGTDTQYF
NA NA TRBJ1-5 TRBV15 TGTGCCACCAGCAGACTATTCCAACAGCCCCAGCATTTT CATSRLFQQPQHF
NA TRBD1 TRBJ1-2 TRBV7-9 TGTGCCAGCAGCTTAGGTTACAGGGGGCGTGATGGCTACACCTTC CASSLGYRGRDGYTF
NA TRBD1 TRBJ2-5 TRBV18 TGTGCCAGCTCACCCTCGTCGGGACAGGGAACAGGAGAGACCCAGTACTTC CASSPSSGQGTGETQYF
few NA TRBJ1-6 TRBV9 TGTGCCAGCTCCAAGACCGGGGCTGGGTCACCCCTCCACTTT CASSKTGAGSPLHF
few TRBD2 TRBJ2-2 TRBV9 TGTGCCAGCAGCGCAGGAATAGCGGGCGGCGGGACCGGGGAGCTGTTTTTT CASSAGIAGGGTGELFF
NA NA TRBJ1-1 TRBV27 TGTGCCAGCAGTTTTAGGAGCACTCTGGGAGCTTTCTTT CASSFRSTLGAFF
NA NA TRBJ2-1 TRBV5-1 TGCGCCAGCAGCTTGGTCTTGGGCTACAATGAGCAGTTCTTC CASSLVLGYNEQFF
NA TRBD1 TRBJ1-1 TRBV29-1 TGCAGCGTTGAAGTAGGGACAGGTGGCACTGAAGCTTTCTTT CSVEVGTGGTEAFF
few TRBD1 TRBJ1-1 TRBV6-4 TGTGCCAGCAGTAGGAACAGGGGGTATGAAGCTTTCTTT CASSRNRGYEAFF
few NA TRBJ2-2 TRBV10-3 TGTGCCATCAGGTCTAGCACCGGGGAGCTGTTTTTT CAIRSSTGELFF
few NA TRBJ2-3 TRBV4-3 TGCGCCAGCAGCCACAGACCCAAAAAAGATACGCAGTATTTT CASSHRPKKDTQYF
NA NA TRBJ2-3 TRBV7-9 TGTGCCAGCAGCTTAATGATGACTAGCACAGATACGCAGTATTTT CASSLMMTSTDTQYF
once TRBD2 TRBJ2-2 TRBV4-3 TGCGCCAGCAGCCAGGCCCGCGTAGCGGGAGCAGGGGAGCTGTTTTTT CASSQARVAGAGELFF
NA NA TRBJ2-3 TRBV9 TGTGCCGGAGGAACCGCGGTGTCCGGGGGCTGTGCAGATACGCAGTATTTT CAGGTAVSGGCADTQYF
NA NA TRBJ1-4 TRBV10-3 TGTGCCATCCCGACGTTGTGGGCAGTAAATGAAAAACTGTTTTTT CAIPTLWAVNEKLFF
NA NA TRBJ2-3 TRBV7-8 TGTGCCAGCAGTCCCACCGGACCCTGGGGCACAGATACGCAGTATTTT CASSPTGPWGTDTQYF
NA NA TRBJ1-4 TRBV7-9 TGTGCCAGCAGCTTAGCGGCGGGGTTGCCTGAAAAACTGTTTTTT CASSLAAGLPEKLFF
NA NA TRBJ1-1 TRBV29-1 TGCAGCGTTGAGGCAGCCGCTTTTGGAGAGGCTTTCTTT CSVEAAAFGEAFF
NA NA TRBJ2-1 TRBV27 TGTGCCAGCATCCAAGCCCCGCTCTCCTACAATGAGCAGTTCTTC CASIQAPLSYNEQFF
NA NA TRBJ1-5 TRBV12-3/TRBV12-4 TGTGCCAGCAGCCTCTTAGACACGAACAATCAGCCCCAGCATTTT CASSLLDTNNQPQHF
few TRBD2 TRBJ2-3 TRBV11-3 TGTGCCAGCAGCGCCGGGTGGGCTAGCGGGATAGCAGATACGCAGTATTTT CASSAGWASGIADTQYF
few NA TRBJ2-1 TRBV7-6 TGTGCCAGCAGCGATACAGGATACTACAATGAGCAGTTCTTC CASSDTGYYNEQFF
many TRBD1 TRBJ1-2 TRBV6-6 TGTGCCAGCAGACGACAGGGGTCTCATGGCTACACCTTC CASRRQGSHGYTF
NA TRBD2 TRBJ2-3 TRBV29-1 TGCAGCGTTCGTCTAGCGGGGGACACAGATACGCAGTATTTT CSVRLAGDTDTQYF
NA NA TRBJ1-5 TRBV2 TGTGCCAGCCTGCCGGGGGGGGACGGCAATCAGCCCCAGCATTTT CASLPGGDGNQPQHF